This TCR beta chain is from a study of blood T cell repertoires in COVID-19. In the study overall: T cells, B-cell-depleted T cells, or PBMCs provided the cDNA or gDNA that served as material.

Per the authors' pipeline: For nucleated cells, counts were estimated from reference gene primer amplification. Measured with immunoSEQ multiplex PCR; TCRdb has only the in-frame clones, and not every one. The DNA was the basis for D and trimming; V, J and clone size are from that table. The table records hundreds of thousands of clones, 80% to 90% of them present only once. V shed 1 base and J shed 2 bases, with 8 bases lying between them. The CDR3 is 14 amino acids. Germline V gene sequence: CDR1 SEHNR, CDR2 FQNEAQ (reference sequence). Those enrolled, adults aged roughly 18 to 90 years, came from about 24 US areas. Exposed enrollees encountered a COVID-19 case at some point within 2 weeks before study entry.

Material for sequencing was PBMCs or T cells enriched from blood (not recorded which). The TCR was taken from a woman aged 45-60 years who had been exposed to COVID-19. The chain has TRBV7-9 and TRBJ1-1; D gene ambiguous. CDR3 region: CASSLVGLNTEAFF. As DNA, the CDR3 is TGTGCCAGCAGCTTAGTTGGACTAAACACTGAAGCTTTCTTT.